Reported below is one TCR beta chain. The antigen remains unidentified. From the reads, TCRdb called clonotypes with MiXCR, one entry per CDR3 protein. The sample yields around 450,000 distinct CDR3 sequences, 31% seen once. This record belongs to a study of T cell repertoires in cytomegalovirus infection. General observations from the study: CMV-specific HLA-C-restricted TCR beta clonotypes dominated the ex vivo response.

This CDR3 contains 13 residues. With V trimmed by 6 bases and J by 8 bases, 4 bases remained unmatched. Germline CDR1 reads SNHLY; CDR2 reads FYNNEI. This clonotype originated in a human donor in good health (CMV status not recorded). Some clones in this sample may be carry-over from other donors' samples. The genes are TRBV2 and TRBJ1-1; 12 bases match TRBD1. The sample consisted of PBMCs. This chain's CDR3 is CASRGTGGEEAFF. The CDR3 DNA reads as TGTGCCAGCAGAGGGACAGGGGGCGAGGAAGCTTTCTTT. Full variable domain (remainder filled in from reference TRBV2 and TRBJ1-1): EPEVTQTPSHQVTQMGQEVILRCVPISNHLYFYWYRQILGQKVEFLVSFYNNEISEKSEIFDDQFSVERPDGSNFTLKIRSTKLEDSAMYFCASRGTGGEEAFFGQGTRLTVV.